Each of the 2 T cell receptor beta chains below was sequenced from the same sample in a study of metastatic and nonmetastatic thyroid tumors. TCRdb re-called the PCR reads through MiXCR. Of under 35,000 clones in the sample, 25% were seen once. Thyroid surgery had not been preceded by any treatment in any patient. The specimen sequenced was blood. These TCRs come from a female donor with papillary thyroid cancer or a benign thyroid nodule (not recorded which). Some clones in this sample may be carry-over from other donors' samples.

This clone showed up many times. The chain employs TRBV28 and TRBJ2-1, with a tentative D call TRBD1 (6 bases). The CDR3 totals 13 residues. Looked up from germline, CDR1 is MDHEN and CDR2 is SYDVKM. V was trimmed by 8 bases and J by 5 bases, leaving 13 bases between them. DNA for the CDR3: TGTGCCAGCCAATTGGACAGAAACAATGAGCAGTTCTTC. Its translation: CASQLDRNNEQFF.

This clone showed up just a few times. This chain joins TRBV7-2 and TRBJ2-7; TRBD2 might be the D (6 bases). V dropped 0 bases and J dropped 4 bases, with 13 bases sitting between them. In germline, CDR1 is SGHTA, CDR2 FQGNSA. This CDR3 has 15 amino acids. CDR3 nucleotide sequence: TGTGCCAGCAGCTTAGCGTCCAGGAGGGAGTACGAGCAGTACTTC. It is translated as CASSLASRREYEQYF.